This record looks at one T cell receptor (beta chain) sequence and its context. The sample holds many counts of this clonotype. This clone's antigen is unknown. No clone much larger than this one lies a single base away; base qualities are absent. The data stem from a study of T cells in Graves' hyperthyroidism and ophthalmopathy (dated by TCRdb to between 2018 and 2020). For the wider study: Peripheral blood was collected at initial diagnosis, before any treatment. To identify distinguishing TCR V-J signatures, a discovery cohort of about 95 patients was used, comprising 40 to 45 with Graves' ophthalmopathy and 57 with stable Graves' hyperthyroidism. Prospective prediction of ophthalmopathy was tested in an independent validation cohort of 18 to 20 hyperthyroidism patients and around 16 patients who later progressed to ophthalmopathy. The roughly 100 discovery patients were divided at random into training and test sets in a 7:3 ratio. Thyroid tissue and blood T-cell repertoires from six Graves' hyperthyroidism patients were also compared in the study. After sampling, hyperthyroidism patients received methimazole starting at 30 mg daily, and ophthalmopathy patients received high-dose intravenous methylprednisolone. According to the paper, TCR Vbeta CDR3 sequencing was carried out on about 140 peripheral blood samples, which came from around 43 ophthalmopathy, 75 or so hyperthyroidism and roughly 17 progressor patients.

Hyperthyroidism patients were newly diagnosed, with disease duration under 2 months, and aged 18 to 65 years. The study excluded patients with uncontrolled infections, other autoimmune diseases, pregnancy or lactation. Diagnoses were based on clinical symptoms, serum thyroxine and TRAb, thyroid ultrasound and orbital computed tomography. Blood from progressor patients was collected at the time of first diagnosis with hyperthyroidism, before any ophthalmopathy symptoms had appeared. PBMCs were isolated from 7.5 to 10 ml of fresh peripheral blood by Ficoll-Paque density gradient centrifugation. Progressor patients were defined as those initially diagnosed with Graves' hyperthyroidism in whom ophthalmopathy developed during follow-up. Total RNA was extracted with Trizol reagent, and quality was checked on an Agilent 2100 Bioanalyzer. TCR beta CDR3 regions were amplified from RNA transcripts. The first round of RT-PCR for the TCR CDR3 was performed with the HTBI primer set and the Qiagen OneStep RT-PCR kit. A second multiplex PCR round built the libraries, followed by size selection and purification. Libraries were sequenced paired-end with 100 bp reads on an Illumina HiSeq2000. Processing in the source paper ran as follows. SOAPnuke was used to process the raw data, removing reads that contained adapters or uncalled bases, had a mean Phred below 15, or lacked an exact match to the constant primer or identifier. High-quality paired reads were merged using COPE v1.2.5, and each unique nucleotide sequence was defined as a clonotype. MiTCR v1.1 was used to align clonotypes to the IMGT TRBV, TRBD and TRBJ reference segments. The analysis included only V-J combinations with a frequency above 0.0001, which together covered roughly 99% of the repertoires. A TCS score was defined as the ratio of F50 (clonal expansion) to E x V (chaos), with BLOSUM62-based TCRdist applied between CDR3 peptides within each V-J. Welch's t-statistics and random forest reduced fewer than 600 V-J features to about 13, which were used in a naive Bayes classifier (R e1071). TCRdb trimmed the raw reads at Q25, called clones with MiXCR and kept productive beta chains. Every distinct CDR3 protein forms one entry, paired with its most common genes and DNA. The V and J calls and clone size are TCRdb's, not the authors'. This sample is represented by a few hundred thousand distinct CDR3 sequences; roughly 15% of them were singletons. The top ten constitute 13% of the sample.

General study outcomes and caveats: In validation, progression to ophthalmopathy was predicted by the model with around 71% sensitivity and around 76% specificity, a median of 6.5 months before onset. Most expanded thyroid clonotypes (frequency above 0.001) were also detected in blood, a finding suggesting that blood repertoires may reflect thyroid immune responses. No statistical method was used to fix the sample size in advance, and group allocation was not hidden from the investigators. Ophthalmopathy was separated from stable hyperthyroidism by a 13 V-J signature model, with approximately 89% sensitivity and 81% to 82% specificity obtained in cross-validation and 80%/75% obtained in testing.

Between the V and J ends, shortened by 3 bases and 3 bases respectively, the junction contains 9 bases. The CDR3 spans 13 residues, from the cysteine through the phenylalanine. CDR3 DNA is the only sequence kept; it has 39 bases, read in frame from the first base. From a lookup of the germline V gene, CDR1 and CDR2 are SQVTM and ANQGSEA. The sample comprised blood. The V and J genes are TRBV29-1 and TRBJ2-1; no D segment can be confidently identified. The TCR was taken from a woman aged 40 to 50 with Graves' hyperthyroidism that later progressed to Graves' ophthalmopathy. In nucleotides, the sequence is TGCAGCGTTGAGGACGAAAACTACAATGAGCAGTTCTTC. Translated, it gives CSVEDENYNEQFF.